A selection of T cell receptor beta chains follows, all from one sample in a study of beta chain features in type 1 diabetes. Sequencing was performed with immunoSEQ multiplex PCR; in TCRdb, only in-frame clones are kept and a portion is missing. This sample has 900,000 or so clones; about a sixth occur once, and the top ten carry 0.02% to 0.025%. Sequences were obtained from naive CD4+ T cells from blood. The receptor set was obtained from a woman under 30 in good health. Each CDR3 is given with its conserved first and last residue. A D gene is named only where the DNA matches it firmly. Only part of the rows carry a size: once, few, many, or a class if the clone is expanded.

d_gene	abundance	v_gene	j_gene	CDR3aa	CDR3nt
.	few	TRBV27	TRBJ2-1	CASRRTGSDEQFF	TGTGCCAGCAGGCGCACGGGATCGGATGAGCAGTTCTTC
.	.	TRBV5-8	TRBJ1-5	CASSPGQTYSNQPQHF	TGTGCCAGCAGCCCAGGACAGACTTATAGCAATCAGCCCCAGCATTTT
.	.	TRBV7-9	TRBJ1-1	CASSSPHMGKPAFF	TGTGCCAGCAGCTCACCCCACATGGGGAAGCCAGCTTTCTTT
.	.	TRBV7-2	TRBJ2-5	CASSLLTETQYF	TGTGCCAGCAGCCTACTTACGGAGACCCAGTACTTC
TRBD2	few	TRBV5-6	TRBJ2-3	CASSLVTSGKFTDTQYF	TGTGCCAGCAGCTTGGTCACTAGCGGGAAGTTCACAGATACGCAGTATTTT
.	few	TRBV18	TRBJ2-3	CASSPPSGTDTQYF	TGTGCCAGCTCACCGCCTAGCGGCACAGATACGCAGTATTTT
.	few	TRBV5-1	TRBJ2-1	CASRIAEIYNEQFF	TGCGCCAGCAGAATTGCGGAGATTTACAATGAGCAGTTCTTC
.	few	TRBV15	TRBJ1-3	CATSRESAGAGNTIYF	TGTGCCACCAGCAGAGAATCCGCGGGGGCTGGAAACACCATATATTTT
.	few	TRBV7-9	TRBJ1-2	CASSLEGYGYTF	TGTGCCAGCAGCTTAGAAGGCTATGGCTACACCTTC
.	.	TRBV9	TRBJ2-2	CASSARAGTNTGELFF	TGTGCCAGCAGCGCGAGAGCGGGTACGAACACCGGGGAGCTGTTTTTT
TRBD1	.	TRBV6-5	TRBJ1-2	CASSYSDRASGYTF	TGTGCCAGCAGTTACTCCGACAGGGCGAGTGGCTACACCTTC
.	few	TRBV5-6	TRBJ2-5	CASSPLGTQETQYF	TGTGCCAGCAGCCCCCTCGGGACACAGGAGACCCAGTACTTC
TRBD2	.	TRBV7-9	TRBJ2-3	CASWSSGSTDTQYF	TGTGCCAGCTGGTCTAGCGGTAGCACAGATACGCAGTATTTT
TRBD2	.	TRBV28	TRBJ2-3	CASSLLAGKDTQYF	TGTGCCAGCAGTTTACTAGCGGGGAAAGATACGCAGTATTTT
TRBD1	.	TRBV5-1	TRBJ2-5	CASSPPAGGPQETQYF	TGCGCCAGCAGCCCCCCCGCAGGGGGCCCTCAAGAGACCCAGTACTTC
.	.	TRBV11-2	TRBJ2-7	CASSPTPSSYEQYF	TGTGCCAGCAGCCCTACCCCCAGCTCCTACGAGCAGTACTTC
TRBD1	.	TRBV28	TRBJ2-7	CASSLLGTGFHEQYF	TGTGCCAGCAGTTTGCTAGGGACAGGGTTCCACGAGCAGTACTTC
.	.	TRBV28	TRBJ1-2	CASARSGYGYTF	TGTGCCTCGGCCCGCAGCGGCTATGGCTACACCTTC